These T cell receptor beta chains were read from a single sample in a study of blood T cell repertoires in COVID-19. Libraries were prepared by immunoSEQ multiplex PCR; TCRdb keeps only in-frame clonotypes and omits some of them. The profile shows roughly 56,000 clones, almost 95% of them singletons. Sequenced input: peripheral blood. These receptors were collected from a man between 50 and 59 years old with active COVID-19. Each CDR3 is given with its conserved first and last residue. The D gene is left open where the match is weak. The size field is filled for only some rows; it gives once, few, many or a size class.

CDR3nt: TGTGCCAGCAGTGAAGCAGGGAGGAACACTGAAGCTTTCTTT
CDR3aa: CASSEAGRNTEAFF
abundance: few
d_gene: -
j_gene: TRBJ1-1
v_gene: TRBV6-1

CDR3nt: TGTGCCAGCAGTGGGGGCTACTCTGGAAACACCATATATTTT
CDR3aa: CASSGGYSGNTIYF
abundance: -
d_gene: -
j_gene: TRBJ1-3
v_gene: TRBV28

CDR3nt: TGTGCCAGCAGCCCCCGTGGGACAATGACAGGAAAGGAAAAACTGTTTTTT
CDR3aa: CASSPRGTMTGKEKLFF
abundance: -
d_gene: -
j_gene: TRBJ1-4
v_gene: TRBV14

CDR3nt: TGTGCCAGCAGCCCGTTAGCGGAGACCCAGTACTTC
CDR3aa: CASSPLAETQYF
abundance: -
d_gene: -
j_gene: TRBJ2-5
v_gene: TRBV11-1

CDR3nt: TGTGCCAGCAGCTTGTGGGGGGCTGAAGCTTTCTTT
CDR3aa: CASSLWGAEAFF
abundance: -
d_gene: -
j_gene: TRBJ1-1
v_gene: TRBV11-3

CDR3nt: TGCGCCAGCAGCTTGGGGGGGAGGAACTATGGCTACACCTTC
CDR3aa: CASSLGGRNYGYTF
abundance: once
d_gene: -
j_gene: TRBJ1-2
v_gene: TRBV5-1

CDR3nt: TGTGCCAGCAGCCGGGGGGACAGGGCCAGCAATCAGCCCCAGCATTTT
CDR3aa: CASSRGDRASNQPQHF
abundance: -
d_gene: -
j_gene: TRBJ1-5
v_gene: TRBV21-1

CDR3nt: TGTGCCAGCAGCTTAGGGCAGGGGACCTACAATGAGCAGTTCTTC
CDR3aa: CASSLGQGTYNEQFF
abundance: -
d_gene: -
j_gene: TRBJ2-1
v_gene: TRBV5-5

CDR3nt: TGTGCCAGTCGAAAGCAGGGGGCAATGAACGAGCAGTACTTC
CDR3aa: CASRKQGAMNEQYF
abundance: -
d_gene: TRBD1
j_gene: TRBJ2-7
v_gene: TRBV19

CDR3nt: TGCGCCAGCAGCAACACAGGACAGGGTGAGCAGTACTTC
CDR3aa: CASSNTGQGEQYF
abundance: once
d_gene: TRBD1
j_gene: TRBJ2-7
v_gene: TRBV5-1

CDR3nt: TGTGCCAGCAGCCCTCCGGCACAGGCGGGGAATGAGCAGTTCTTC
CDR3aa: CASSPPAQAGNEQFF
abundance: -
d_gene: -
j_gene: TRBJ2-1
v_gene: TRBV5-6

CDR3nt: TGTGCCAGCAGTATTAGCTCCTACAATGAGCAGTTCTTC
CDR3aa: CASSISSYNEQFF
abundance: -
d_gene: -
j_gene: TRBJ2-1
v_gene: TRBV27

CDR3nt: TGTGCCAGCAGCCCAAGCGGAGAGAAGCAGTTCTTC
CDR3aa: CASSPSGEKQFF
abundance: -
d_gene: -
j_gene: TRBJ2-1
v_gene: TRBV3-1/TRBV3-2

CDR3nt: TGTGCCAGCAGCTTAGATCTCATCCAGGGTTCCTACGAGCAGTACTTC
CDR3aa: CASSLDLIQGSYEQYF
abundance: few
d_gene: -
j_gene: TRBJ2-7
v_gene: TRBV7-9

CDR3nt: TGTGCCATCAGTGAGCACAGGGCCTACACCGGGGAGCTGTTTTTT
CDR3aa: CAISEHRAYTGELFF
abundance: medium-sized
d_gene: -
j_gene: TRBJ2-2
v_gene: TRBV10-3

CDR3nt: TGTGCCAGCAATCCGGACAGGGGGCGCGACAATGAGCAGTTCTTC
CDR3aa: CASNPDRGRDNEQFF
abundance: -
d_gene: TRBD1
j_gene: TRBJ2-1
v_gene: TRBV28

CDR3nt: TGCGCCAGCAGCTTGGGGCAGGCCCTACTCTCCTACGAGCAGTACTTC
CDR3aa: CASSLGQALLSYEQYF
abundance: -
d_gene: -
j_gene: TRBJ2-7
v_gene: TRBV5-1

CDR3nt: TGCGCCAGCAGCGCCTTAGCGGGAGCGGACACCGGGGAGCTGTTTTTT
CDR3aa: CASSALAGADTGELFF
abundance: -
d_gene: TRBD2
j_gene: TRBJ2-2
v_gene: TRBV5-1

CDR3nt: TGTGCCAGCAGCCAAGACAGGGCAGGGGGCTACGACGAGCAGTACTTC
CDR3aa: CASSQDRAGGYDEQYF
abundance: -
d_gene: TRBD1
j_gene: TRBJ2-7
v_gene: TRBV4-2

CDR3nt: TGCAGCGTTGAGAGGGGCGGGGGGACCCGAACGAATGAGCAGTTCTTC
CDR3aa: CSVERGGGTRTNEQFF
abundance: -
d_gene: TRBD2
j_gene: TRBJ2-1
v_gene: TRBV29-1

CDR3nt: TGCGCCAGCAGCCTTCAACCCGGGACTAGCGGTTACGAGCAGTACTTC
CDR3aa: CASSLQPGTSGYEQYF
abundance: -
d_gene: TRBD2
j_gene: TRBJ2-7
v_gene: TRBV5-1

CDR3nt: TGTGCCAGCAGCTTGGTTACAGGGGGAGGCAATCAGCCCCAGCATTTT
CDR3aa: CASSLVTGGGNQPQHF
abundance: once
d_gene: TRBD1
j_gene: TRBJ1-5
v_gene: TRBV5-5

CDR3nt: TGTGCCACCTTGAATCCAGGGAACACTGAAGCTTTCTTT
CDR3aa: CATLNPGNTEAFF
abundance: -
d_gene: -
j_gene: TRBJ1-1
v_gene: TRBV10-3